The source of this TCR beta chain is a study of T cell repertoires in cytomegalovirus infection (dated by TCRdb to the late 2010s). Regarding the complete study: The HLA type of each donor mattered for the analysis, because public TCR beta signatures pointed to carriage of CMV infection along with the matching HLA type. The investigation overall reported the following: The ex vivo response was dominated by HLA-C-restricted CMV-specific TCR beta clonotypes, and the single most frequent clonotype in two of eight donors was supplied by these HLA-C-restricted clonotypes. Cumulative frequency of public TCR beta family members discriminated carriers of CMV infection plus the relevant HLA type in this cohort and an independent roughly 350-donor cohort.

The reads were generated on an Illumina HiSeq 1500. The public reads were run again by TCRdb, first through fastp at Q25 and then through MiXCR, and only productive beta chains were kept. Every CDR3 protein is listed once, alongside the most common genes and DNA of its rows. The sample table contains more than 150,000 distinct CDR3 sequences; only one count was recorded for roughly 27% of them. Together, the top ten hold 30% to 35% of the sample. This clonotype occurred a few times. No antigen is known for it. Per-base quality was not reported, and no clone a single base away is much larger than it. The clonotype comes from a human donor in good health (CMV status not recorded). Some clones in this sample may be carry-over from other donors' samples. Sequencing was carried out using PBMCs.

The DNA reads as follows: TGTGCCAGCAGCTTAGAATGGCGGGGGGGCTCTGAGACCCAGTACTTC. Its protein is CASSLEWRGGSETQYF. The sequence joins TRBV7-2 to TRBJ2-5; 9 central bases correspond to TRBD2. Including the terminal cysteine and phenylalanine, the CDR3 comprises 16 residues. The kept DNA is CDR3 alone, 48 bases in frame from the first base. Trimming removed 1 base from V and 5 bases from J; the gene matches leave 8 bases unexplained. Taken from the germline V gene, the CDR1 and CDR2 loops are SGHTA and FQGNSA.